The 16 T cell receptor beta chains below all came from one sample that was sequenced in a study of beta chain features in type 1 diabetes. Investigators reverse transcribed all isolated RNA, so they sequenced expressed TCRB transcripts. Sequenced by immunoSEQ multiplex PCR; TCRdb stores in-frame clones only, minus some. Of 600,000 or so clones in the sample, over 10% were seen once. These TCRs' antigens remain unknown. Whole-study findings and limits: All four CD4+ subsets from Type 1 diabetes patients carried moderately but significantly shorter TCRB CDR3s.

The sample comprised naive CD4+ T cells from blood. Receptors were obtained from a man aged 25-40 years with type 1 diabetes.

The chain links TRBV7-6 to TRBJ1-6; D unclear. Germline assignment: CDR1 SGHVS and CDR2 FNYEAQ. This CDR3 is 14 amino acids long. With 5 bases removed from V and 6 bases from J, the gap between germline ends came to 11 bases. CDR3 DNA: TGTGCCAGCAGCCCCGGTCTTCCTAATTCACCCCTCCACTTT. Its translation: CASSPGLPNSPLHF.

V usage is TRBV4-3 and J usage is TRBJ2-1, with TRBD1 matching over 7 bases. The CDR3 has 19 residues. J lost 8 bases, V lost 0 bases, and 19 bases had no gene match. Germline-derived CDR1 and CDR2 are LGHNA and YSLEER. Here the CDR3 reads CASSQDRPRDRPYIDEQFF. CDR3 nucleotides: TGCGCCAGCAGCCAAGATCGGCCACGGGACAGACCCTACATCGATGAGCAGTTCTTC.

This clone occurred a few times. This chain uses TRBV18 with TRBJ1-5; D remains unclear. Germline-derived CDR1 and CDR2 are KGHSH and LQKENI. The V end lost 3 bases, the J end lost 4 bases, and 16 bases lay between the germline ends. This CDR3 comprises 16 residues. For the CDR3, the DNA is TGTGCCAGCTCACCCAGCGGGTCTCAGCATAATCAGCCCCAGCATTTT. Translating gives CASSPSGSQHNQPQHF.

The sample holds a few counts of this clone. The rearrangement uses TRBV27 and TRBJ2-1; 10 bases are a match to TRBD1. Germline V CDR1 and CDR2: MNHEY, SMNVEV (reference sequence). Germline trimming cut 5 bases from V and 6 bases from J; bases unmatched to any gene: 7. The CDR3 length is 15 residues. The CDR3 DNA follows: TGTGCCAGCAGTCCCTTTGGGACAGGGGTCAATGAGCAGTTCTTC. Encoded protein: CASSPFGTGVNEQFF.

The CDR3 coding sequence is TGTGCCAGCTCACCACAAAGCGGGGGCACGACCTACGAGCAGTACTTC. This translates into CASSPQSGGTTYEQYF. The chain recombines TRBV18 with TRBJ2-7; 8 bases align to TRBD2. Germline assignment: CDR1 KGHSH and CDR2 LQKENI. V trimming: 1 base; J trimming: 2 bases; junction bases outside the gene matches: 7. The CDR3 runs 16 residues.

The chain links TRBV23-1 to TRBJ1-4; D unclear. TRBV23-1 is sorted into the ORF group, with uncertain function. V lost 6 bases and J lost 5, with 13 bases in between. The CDR3 totals 14 residues. CDR3 DNA: TGCGCCAGCAGCATTCCGGGCTCGAATGAAAAACTGTTTTTT. This sequence encodes CASSIPGSNEKLFF.

This clone was counted many times. This chain uses TRBV23-1 with TRBJ2-3; possibly TRBD2 for D (5 bases). TRBV23-1 belongs to the ORF category, with a function that is uncertain. The CDR3 extends over 14 amino acids. Trimming removed 0 bases from V and 13 bases from J, with 17 bases in between. This chain's CDR3 is CASSQSKRDDLEYF. The CDR3 DNA sequence: TGCGCCAGCAGTCAATCGAAGAGGGATGACCTCGAGTATTTT.

This clone was counted a few times. Other DNA sequences from this sample encode an identical CDR3 as well. The chain employs TRBV18 and TRBJ1-5, with D perhaps TRBD1 (6 bases). Germline CDR1 and CDR2: KGHSH and LQKENI. CDR3 length equals 13 residues. V lost 1 base to trimming and J lost 7 bases, with 8 bases between them. The CDR3 is CASSPRDNQPQHF. CDR3 coding DNA: TGTGCCAGCTCACCACGGGACAACCAGCCCCAGCATTTT.

The chain is built from TRBV7-7 and TRBJ2-5; D ambiguous. The CDR3 runs to 14 residues. Germline V gene sequence: CDR1 SSHAT, CDR2 FNYEAQ (reference sequence). V was shortened by 0 bases and J by 5 bases, with 10 bases between the two germline ends. This chain's CDR3 is CASSLAQVSETQYF. The CDR3 nucleotides read TGTGCCAGCAGCTTAGCCCAGGTCTCGGAGACCCAGTACTTC.

This clone was detected a few times. This sequence joins TRBV29-1 and TRBJ2-5; the D is unclear. The CDR3 sequence is 13 residues long. CDR1 SQVTM and CDR2 ANQGSEA come from the germline V gene. Trimming removed 4 bases from V and 7 bases from J, with 16 bases in between. The CDR3 DNA reads TGCAGCGTTGGCCGCAGGTTAGCCGCGACCCAGTACTTC. Residues: CSVGRRLAATQYF.

In the case of this clone: Other DNA sequences of this sample code for an identical CDR3. The chain is built from TRBV20-1 and TRBJ2-5; D may be TRBD2 (6 bases). Trimming stripped 5 bases from V and 5 bases from J, with 6 bases between. This CDR3 region has 10 residues. The germline V gene has CDR1 DFQATT and CDR2 SNEGSKA (reference sequence). CDR3 in amino acids: CSAGGETQYF. The CDR3 nucleotides are TGCAGTGCTGGGGGGGAGACCCAGTACTTC.

The chain is built from TRBV7-9 and TRBJ1-2; maybe TRBD1 (5 bases). With 5 bases removed from V and 8 bases from J, the gap between germline ends came to 21 bases. This CDR3 has 15 amino acids. From germline, CDR1 is SEHNR and CDR2 FQNEAQ (reference sequence). The CDR3 DNA reads TGTGCCAGCAGCCCAGGGCTGGCCCGCCGAGAGGGCTACACCTTC. This translates into CASSPGLARREGYTF.

This clone was picked up a small number of times. The J gene is TRBJ1-1, the V gene TRBV14; D is possibly TRBD1 (5 bases). This CDR3 is built from 15 residues. Germline CDR1 and CDR2: SGHDN and FVKESK. Between the trimmed V and J ends, which lost 2 bases and 5 bases, there was a span of 15 bases. The CDR3 nucleotides are TGTGCCAGCAGCCAATTCGGGGGGGTTGGAACTGAAGCTTTCTTT. This translates into CASSQFGGVGTEAFF.

The chain carries TRBV9 and TRBJ1-2; D is unresolved. V lost 3 bases, J lost 3 bases, and 9 bases lay in between. Germline assignment: CDR1 SGDLS and CDR2 YYNGEE. This CDR3 is built from 13 residues. The CDR3 protein is CASSDDSYYGYTF. CDR3 DNA: TGTGCCAGCAGCGACGACTCGTACTATGGCTACACCTTC. Based on the CDR3 plus reference TRBV9 and TRBJ1-2, the full variable domain is DSGVTQTPKHLITATGQRVTLRCSPRSGDLSVYWYQQSLDQGLQFLIQYYNGEERAKGNILERFSAQQFPDLHSELNLSSLELGDSALYFCASSDDSYYGYTFGSGTRLTVV.

This clone was seen more than once but under ten times. The rearrangement uses TRBV7-9 and TRBJ1-5; TRBD1 matches 8 bases. From germline, CDR1 is SEHNR and CDR2 FQNEAQ (reference sequence). The V and J ends lost 1 base and 5 bases, in that order; junction bases with no gene match: 4. This CDR3 region has 15 residues. CDR3 nucleotide sequence: TGTGCCAGCAGCTTAGGGACAGGGTTTGATCAGCCCCAGCATTTT. It translates to CASSLGTGFDQPQHF.

This clone has just a few counts. This chain connects TRBV7-3 to TRBJ2-7; the D call may be TRBD1 or TRBD2 (5 bases each). The CDR3 runs to 14 residues. V was trimmed by 5 bases and J by 0 bases, leaving 11 bases between them. Germline values: CDR1 SGHTA, CDR2 FQGTGA. The CDR3 reads CASSRDASSYEQYF. The CDR3 DNA reads as TGTGCCAGCAGCCGGGACGCCAGCTCCTACGAGCAGTACTTC.